This TCR beta chain stems from a study of blood T cell repertoires in COVID-19 (TCRdb year 2020). With respect to the entire study: Samples from collaborators originated in the United States, Italy and Spain and spanned both the acute and convalescent phases of COVID-19. Samples came from the ongoing ImmuneRACE study (first 160 participants) plus 1,254 subjects from 6 global collaborators. The sample metadata nearly always contained a de-identified subject ID, COVID-19 status, age in years and sex. The material from the prospective study consisted of cDNA or gDNA derived from T cells, B-cell-depleted T cells, or PBMCs. A freely available public database, intended as a resource for researchers studying the immune response to SARS-CoV-2, is where the repertoires were released. Where available, HLA class I and class II types were obtained from metadata supplied by the sample provider rather than from assay-based typing. The dataset comprised deeply sampled blood TCRbeta repertoires from subjects exposed to, actively infected with, or recovered from COVID-19.

The immunoSEQ Assay, a bias-controlled multiplex PCR, was used to amplify TCRbeta CDR3 regions from genomic DNA. Turning to the authors' computational methods: The number of nucleated cells in each sample was estimated by amplification of reference gene primers within the assay. To quantify the absolute abundance of each unique TCRbeta CDR3 rearrangement, sequence reads were collapsed and filtered. For each sample, productive Simpson clonality was calculated by taking the square root of Simpson's diversity index across productive rearrangements. Here the immuneACCESS table is served through TCRdb, limited to in-frame sequences with V and J called. Missing clones are a known gap in these copies; in checked studies unresolved V genes cover under half, and the rest lacks a known reason. V, J and clone size are those of that table, while D and trimming were read from the DNA. This sample has 95,000 to 100,000 clones in its table, and roughly nine tenths of those were observed once. The ten top clones hold about 18% of the sample.

What the authors observed across the whole study: The quantity of clinical and demographic metadata differed by source and by participant and was supplied without curation.

To note about this clone: Its cognate antigen has yet to be identified. Base qualities were left out, and no much larger clone turns up one base away.

Based on the germline V gene (reference sequence), the CDR1 and CDR2 sequences are LNHDA and SQIVND. V was cut back by 3 bases and J by 2 bases, leaving a gap of 8 bases between them. Taken from cysteine to phenylalanine, the CDR3 has 14 residues. Only CDR3 DNA remains: 42 bases, in frame from the first base. Whole blood was collected in K2EDTA tubes by collaborating institutions according to the institutions' own protocols. Collaborator samples were shipped for TCRbeta analysis as frozen whole blood, isolated PBMCs, or DNA extracted from either sample type. The chain couples TRBV19 to TRBJ2-1, with the identity of the D gene unclear. The receptor comes from a man in his fifties with acute or convalescent COVID-19. Material: peripheral blood. This receptor has the CDR3 CASSIRVTYNEQFF. DNA sequence: TGTGCCAGTAGTATCCGGGTGACCTACAATGAGCAGTTCTTC.